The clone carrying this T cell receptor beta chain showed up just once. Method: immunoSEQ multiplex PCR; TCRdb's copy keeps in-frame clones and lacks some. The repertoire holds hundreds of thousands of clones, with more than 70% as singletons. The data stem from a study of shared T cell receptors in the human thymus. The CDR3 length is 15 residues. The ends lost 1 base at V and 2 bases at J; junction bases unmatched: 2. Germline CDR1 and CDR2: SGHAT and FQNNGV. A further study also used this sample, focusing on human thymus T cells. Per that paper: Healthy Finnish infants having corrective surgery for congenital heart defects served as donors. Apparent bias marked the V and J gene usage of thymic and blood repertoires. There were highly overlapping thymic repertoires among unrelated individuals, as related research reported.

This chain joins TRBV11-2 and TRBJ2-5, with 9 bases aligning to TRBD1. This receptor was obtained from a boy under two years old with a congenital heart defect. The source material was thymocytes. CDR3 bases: TGTGCCAGCAGCTTAGGGGACAGGGCTCAAGAGACCCAGTACTTC. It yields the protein CASSLGDRAQETQYF. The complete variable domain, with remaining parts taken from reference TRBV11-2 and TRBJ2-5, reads EAGVAQSPRYKIIEKRQSVAFWCNPISGHATLYWYQQILGQGPKLLIQFQNNGVVDDSQLPKDRFSAERLKGVDSTLKIQPAKLEDSAVYLCASSLGDRAQETQYFGPGTRLLVL.